Following are 6 T cell receptor beta chains from one sample sequenced in a study of graft-versus-host responses after intestinal transplantation. These receptors have no identified antigens. Measured with immunoSEQ multiplex PCR; TCRdb has only the in-frame clones, and not every one. The sample shows over 80,000 clones, approximately 90% of them seen only once. The input for sequencing was unstimulated CD8+ T cells sorted from spleen or lymph node cells, taken before transplant. Receptor source: a human donor who was the organ donor for an intestinal transplant.

The rearrangement uses TRBV5-6 and TRBJ2-3, with 7 bases that match TRBD2. With 4 bases clipped from V and 2 bases from J, the junction kept 10 bases outside the gene matches. Looked up from germline, CDR1 is SGHDT and CDR2 is YYEEEE. The CDR3 is made up of 16 amino acids. CDR3 sequence (DNA): TGTGCCAGCAGCCCATGGGGGACTAAAGACACAGATACGCAGTATTTT. It codes for CASSPWGTKDTDTQYF.

This clone was observed a single time. J is TRBJ2-7 and V is TRBV19; D not resolved. The CDR3 has 15 amino acids. Germline values: CDR1 LNHDA, CDR2 SQIVND (reference sequence). Trimming stripped 3 bases from V and 1 base from J, with 13 bases between. CDR3 DNA sequence: TGTGCCAGTAGTATCCGGCAGACTCTGTCCTACGAGCAGTACTTC. This sequence encodes CASSIRQTLSYEQYF. Combining the CDR3 with reference TRBV19 and TRBJ2-7 gives the whole variable domain DGGITQSPKYLFRKEGQNVTLSCEQNLNHDAMYWYRQDPGQGLRLIYYSQIVNDFQKGDIAEGYSVSREKKESFPLTVTSAQKNPTAFYLCASSIRQTLSYEQYFGPGTRLTVT.

The chain links TRBV19 to TRBJ2-5, with D possibly being TRBD2 (5 bases). The J call may be incorrect, as the DNA end agrees better with TRBJ2-7. Germline assignment: CDR1 LNHDA and CDR2 SQIVND (reference sequence). The CDR3 consists of 13 residues. The CDR3 protein is CASSMGESYEQYF. The CDR3 DNA sequence: TGTGCCAGTAGTATGGGAGAATCCTACGAGCAGTACTTC.

The chain couples TRBV5-4 to TRBJ1-1; tentatively, D is TRBD1 (6 bases). The CDR3 contains 14 residues. Germline loops: CDR1 SGHNT, CDR2 YYREEE (reference sequence). Between the trimmed V and J ends, which lost 2 bases and 0 bases, there was a span of 8 bases. CDR3 loop: CASSLGGLNTEAFF. CDR3 in DNA: TGTGCCAGCAGCTTAGGGGGTTTGAACACTGAAGCTTTCTTT.

The table lists this clone with a count of one. CDR3 nucleotides: TGTGCCAGCAGCTTATTAGGGTTGGGATTAGCGGATACGCAGTATTTT. Protein product: CASSLLGLGLADTQYF. This chain joins TRBV7-3 and TRBJ2-3; D may be TRBD2 (5 bases). The V end was cut by 2 bases, the J end by 6 bases, with 18 bases between. The CDR3 loop spans 16 amino acids. CDR1 and CDR2 from the germline V gene are SGHTA and FQGTGA.

This sequence joins TRBV7-9 and TRBJ1-2; D may be TRBD1 (6 bases). Germline values: CDR1 SEHNR, CDR2 FQNEAQ (reference sequence). This CDR3 comprises 13 residues. V was pared by 1 base and J by 6 bases, with 9 bases between. For the CDR3, the DNA is TGTGCCAGCAGCTTAGGGACAGCGGATGGCTACACCTTC. This encodes CASSLGTADGYTF. Variable domain in full (rest from reference TRBV7-9 and TRBJ1-2): DTGVSQNPRHKITKRGQNVTFRCDPISEHNRLYWYRQTLGQGPEFLTYFQNEAQLEKSRLLSDRFSAERPKGSFSTLEIQRTEQGDSAMYLCASSLGTADGYTFGSGTRLTVV.